This entry lists 22 T cell receptor beta chains sequenced from one sample in a study of T cell clonality in common variable immunodeficiency. This table comes from immunoSEQ multiplex PCR, and its TCRdb copy is limited to in-frame clones, with some not included. The sample is made up of roughly 50,000 clones, none counted only once. Material: peripheral blood mononuclear cells. The receptor set was obtained from a person aged 18 to 75 in good health.

Many counts were recorded for this clone. The read ends 3 residues before the CDR3 terminus; that terminus is restored from the germline J gene. V gene TRBV20-1 combines with J gene TRBJ2-6; 7 bases are a match to TRBD1. The length of the CDR3 is 15 residues. Losses at the gene ends were 2 bases for V and 4 bases for J; bases not matched to a gene: 5. Germline lookup yields CDR1 DFQATT and CDR2 SNEGSKA (reference sequence). The CDR3 spells CSARQGVLGANVLTF. CDR3 DNA (partial): TGCAGTGCTAGACAGGGGGTCTTGGGGGCCAACGTC.

Notes on this clone: The CDR3 goes on 3 residues after the read ends, and that part is filled in from the germline J gene. The J gene is TRBJ1-2, the V gene TRBV2, with no clear D. V shed 6 bases and J shed 5 bases, with 10 bases lying between them. The CDR3 has 12 amino acids. The germline CDR1 and CDR2 sequences are SNHLY and FYNNEI. The CDR3 sequence is CASSVEGYGYTF. The CDR3 DNA, read in part, is TGTGCCAGCAGCGTTGAAGGGTATGGC.

This clone was counted at least ten times. Read sequence stops 3 residues before the CDR3 end, and the germline J gene provides the missing end. The chain recombines TRBV4-2 with TRBJ1-6; TRBD1 agrees at 9 bases. Germline CDR1 is LGHNA and CDR2 is YNFKEQ. With 3 bases clipped from V and 6 bases from J, the junction kept 9 bases outside the gene matches. CDR3 length: 17 residues. CDR3 amino acids: CASSQGETGGFNSPLHF. Incomplete CDR3 DNA: TGTGCCAGCAGCCAGGGGGAGACAGGGGGATTTAATTCACCC.

This clone was seen many times. The observed sequence ends 3 residues before the CDR3 terminus, with the missing tail filled in from the germline J gene. J is TRBJ2-7 and V is TRBV3-1 (or the pseudogene TRBV3-2); D not certain. Per the germline V gene, CDR1 is LGHDT and CDR2 is YNNKEL (reference sequence). This CDR3 is 12 amino acids long. Trimming pared 4 bases from V and 0 bases from J, leaving 4 bases between. The sequenced CDR3 bases are TGTGCCAGCAGCCTTTACTCCTACGAG. Translated, it gives CASSLYSYE. The whole CDR3 is CASSLYSYEQYF.

Ten or more counts support this clone. The read terminates 3 residues before the CDR3 end, so the remaining end is supplied by the germline J gene. The genes are TRBV7-8 and TRBJ1-5; D is undetermined. The germline V gene encodes CDR1 SGHVS and CDR2 FQNEAQ. V was cut by 1 base and J by 0 bases, with 10 bases left in between. The CDR3 has 16 amino acids. The part of the CDR3 DNA that was read is TGTGCCAGCAGCTTAGGGGCACCCTATAGCAATCAGCCC. This sequence encodes CASSLGAPYSNQP. The complete CDR3 reads CASSLGAPYSNQPQHF.

The CDR3 bases that were read are TGTGCCAGTAGTGGGGGACAGGGTAATTCACCG. Translation: CASSGGQGNSP. The full CDR3 sequence reads CASSGGQGNSPLFF. The chain combines TRBV19 with TRBJ2-2, with 9 bases matching TRBD1. The sequence runs out 3 residues before the end of the CDR3; the remainder is reconstructed from the germline J gene. Per germline, CDR1 LNHDA and CDR2 SQIVND (reference sequence). The CDR3 spans 14 residues.

This clone was counted ten times or more. The sequenced fragment ends 3 residues before the CDR3 boundary, so the rest is inferred from the germline J gene. The rearrangement links TRBV6-2 or TRBV6-3 to TRBJ2-1; either TRBD1 or TRBD2 may fit D (5 bases each). From germline, CDR1 is MNHEY and CDR2 SVGEGT. V gave up 6 bases and J gave up 2 bases, with 17 bases separating them. The CDR3 has 16 amino acids. The CDR3 bases that were read are TGTGCCAGCAGCCCCCCGTTGAGGGGCCCCTACAATGAG. It encodes CASSPPLRGPYNE. The CDR3 in full is CASSPPLRGPYNEQFF.

About this clone itself: Given a much more abundant clone one base away, this may be a read error. The observed sequence ends 3 residues before the CDR3 terminus, with the missing tail filled in from the germline J gene. This same CDR3 is encoded by further DNA sequences in the sample. V gene TRBV7-8 combines with J gene TRBJ1-3; TRBD1 agrees at 8 bases. CDR1 is SGHVS and CDR2 is FQNEAQ in the germline V gene. The CDR3 spans 17 residues. Partial CDR3 DNA: TGTGCCAGCAGCATCCGGACTGGGACAGGCTCTGGAAACACA. Translated, it gives CASSIRTGTGSGNT. The CDR3 reads in full as CASSIRTGTGSGNTIYF.

This clone was recorded a few times. The CDR3 end falls 3 residues outside the read, so it is completed with the germline J gene. This chain uses TRBV19 with TRBJ1-2, with D uncertain. Per germline, CDR1 LNHDA and CDR2 SQIVND (reference sequence). The CDR3 runs to 14 residues. The sequenced part of the CDR3 DNA is TGTGCCAGTAGTAATGTAGCGGGAGTTTACGAC. It is translated as CASSNVAGVYD. The entire CDR3 reads CASSNVAGVYDYTF.

This clone was recorded many times. The read ends 3 residues early relative to the CDR3; the germline J gene fills the gap. V gene TRBV19 combines with J gene TRBJ2-5; 7 positions agree with TRBD2. Per germline, CDR1 LNHDA and CDR2 SQIVND (reference sequence). This CDR3 is 15 amino acids long. Trimming cost V 3 bases and J 3 bases; bases outside gene matches: 7. The covered CDR3 bases are TGTGCCAGTAGTATCCCAGCGGGGCCCAAAGAGACC. The encoded protein is CASSIPAGPKET. The full-length CDR3 reads as CASSIPAGPKETQYF.

This clone was observed at least ten times. The read comes to an end 3 residues before the CDR3 does, leaving the germline J gene to fill in the end. The chain has TRBV20-1 and TRBJ2-3, with 10 bases that match TRBD2. Germline V gene lookup returns CDR1 DFQATT and CDR2 SNEGSKA (reference sequence). The CDR3 covers 15 residues. The ends lost 6 bases at V and 3 bases at J; junction bases unmatched: 9. CDR3 sequence: CSAGDSGRLTDTQYF. The part of the CDR3 DNA that was read is TGCAGTGCAGGAGATAGCGGGAGGTTAACAGATACG.

This clone was found a few times. The read falls 3 residues short of the CDR3 end, and the missing part is taken from the germline J gene. The genes are TRBV20-1 and TRBJ2-7; 8 bases agree with TRBD1. The junction had 11 bases not matched to a gene; V was cut back by 6 bases and J by 1 base. The CDR3 is made up of 15 amino acids. The germline V gene has CDR1 DFQATT and CDR2 SNEGSKA (reference sequence). Incomplete CDR3 DNA: TGCAGTGCGTCCCCTCCGGGACAGGCTTCCTACGAG. It specifies CSASPPGQASYE. The whole CDR3 region reads CSASPPGQASYEQYF.

This clone was picked up many times. The read terminates 3 residues ahead of where the CDR3 ends, so the germline J gene completes it. V gene TRBV20-1 combines with J gene TRBJ2-1; 11 bases line up with TRBD2. Trimming cost V 3 bases and J 7 bases; bases outside gene matches: 8. CDR3 length: 15 residues. Germline-derived CDR1 and CDR2 are DFQATT and SNEGSKA (reference sequence). CDR3: CSARKLAGDLNEQFF. The sequenced part of the CDR3 DNA is TGCAGTGCTAGGAAACTAGCGGGAGACCTAAATGAG.

This clone came up many times. The read is 3 residues too short to cover the CDR3 end, so that end is filled in from the germline J gene. The genes are TRBV20-1 and TRBJ2-2; D remains unclear. CDR3 size: 11 residues. Germline V gene lookup returns CDR1 DFQATT and CDR2 SNEGSKA (reference sequence). V was shortened by 5 bases and J by 7 bases, with 8 bases between the two germline ends. Here the CDR3 reads CSAEFGGELFF. The covered CDR3 bases are TGCAGTGCTGAGTTCGGCGGGGAG.

To note about this clone: The CDR3 goes on 3 residues after the read ends, and that part is filled in from the germline J gene. The rearrangement joins TRBV11-2 to TRBJ2-4, with D possibly being TRBD1 (5 bases). This CDR3 has 14 amino acids. Germline V gives CDR1 SGHAT, CDR2 FQNNGV. V shed 3 bases and J shed 3 bases, with 9 bases lying between them. CDR3 sequence reads: CASSFTGFKNIQYF. The part of the CDR3 DNA that was read is TGTGCCAGCAGCTTTACAGGTTTCAAAAACATT.

The sample holds many counts of this clone. The missing CDR3 end, 3 residues past where the read stops, is filled in from the germline J gene. The rearrangement uses TRBV10-1 and TRBJ2-3, with 8 positions matching TRBD2. V dropped 3 bases and J dropped 6; count of bases not matched to a gene: 17. The CDR3 consists of 18 residues. Germline CDR1 reads WNHNN; CDR2 reads SYGVQD (reference sequence). CDR3 loop: CASSDTIGTRGQKDTQYF. CDR3 DNA (partial): TGCGCCAGCAGTGACACAATCGGGACTAGAGGCCAGAAGGATACG.

This clone was found many times. The read terminates 3 residues before the CDR3 end, so the remaining end is supplied by the germline J gene. This chain links TRBV7-8 with TRBJ2-2; D is unresolved. This CDR3 region has 14 residues. The V and J ends lost 2 bases and 3 bases respectively, with 7 bases between them. The germline CDR1 and CDR2 sequences are SGHVS and FQNEAQ. CDR3 bases read: TGTGCCAGCAGCTTAACTCCTCACACCGGGGAG. This sequence encodes CASSLTPHTGE. The whole CDR3 protein is CASSLTPHTGELFF.

This clone was found many times. The read terminates 3 residues before the CDR3 end, so the remaining end is supplied by the germline J gene. The chain combines TRBV29-1 with TRBJ2-2; D is undetermined. The CDR3 consists of 14 residues. The germline V gene has CDR1 SQVTM and CDR2 ANQGSEA. V lost 3 bases and J lost 0, with 8 bases in between. CDR3 bases read: TGCAGCGTTGAGGAACAGACGAACACCGGGGAG. It translates to CSVEEQTNTGE. The complete CDR3 reads CSVEEQTNTGELFF.

This clone came up many times. The DNA ends 3 residues before the CDR3 does, and the rest of the CDR3 is filled in from the germline J gene. The rearrangement links TRBV19 to TRBJ2-1, with TRBD2 matching over 7 bases. CDR3 length: 16 amino acids. V shed 4 bases and J 3 bases; nucleotides not matched to a gene: 9. From germline, CDR1 is LNHDA and CDR2 SQIVND (reference sequence). The CDR3 is CASSTGGGSGYNEQFF. The DNA read from the CDR3 is TGTGCCAGTAGTACGGGCGGCGGGAGTGGCTACAATGAG.

This clone was seen repeatedly, ten times or more. Sequencing ends 3 residues short of the CDR3 end; the germline J gene provides the rest. The chain carries TRBV5-1 and TRBJ2-1; 7 positions agree with TRBD2. V lost 4 bases to trimming and J lost 4 bases; unmatched junction nucleotides: 5. Germline CDR1 is SGHRS and CDR2 is YFSETQ. This CDR3 is 14 amino acids long. CDR3 sequence reads: CASSAGETYNEQFF. Partial CDR3 DNA: TGCGCCAGCAGCGCGGGAGAGACTTACAATGAG. Full variable domain (outside the CDR3, taken from reference TRBV5-1 and TRBJ2-1): KAGVTQTPRYLIKTRGQQVTLSCSPISGHRSVSWYQQTPGQGLQFLFEYFSETQRNKGNFPGRFSGRQFSNSRSEMNVSTLELGDSALYLCASSAGETYNEQFFGPGTRLTVL.

This clone was detected ten times or more. With the read ending 3 residues before the CDR3 end, the germline J gene is used to fill in that end. The chain uses TRBV5-1 and TRBJ1-4; the D is unclear. Trimming removed 2 bases at V and 8 bases at J, with 16 bases between. Germline values: CDR1 SGHRS, CDR2 YFSETQ. This CDR3 contains 15 residues. The CDR3 DNA, read in part, is TGCGCCAGCAGCTTTAGCGGACCCGTGGGGGAAAAA. It translates to CASSFSGPVGEK. From start to end, the CDR3 is CASSFSGPVGEKLFF.

There are many counts of this clone. The CDR3 end lies 3 residues beyond the end of the read and is filled in from the germline J gene. This chain links TRBV20-1 with TRBJ2-3; 7 nucleotides align to TRBD1. The CDR3 extends over 11 amino acids. CDR1 is DFQATT and CDR2 is SNEGSKA in the germline V gene (reference sequence). The DNA read from the CDR3 is TGCAGTGCAAATACAGGGGACACG. Translated: CSANTGDT. The full CDR3 protein reads CSANTGDTQYF.